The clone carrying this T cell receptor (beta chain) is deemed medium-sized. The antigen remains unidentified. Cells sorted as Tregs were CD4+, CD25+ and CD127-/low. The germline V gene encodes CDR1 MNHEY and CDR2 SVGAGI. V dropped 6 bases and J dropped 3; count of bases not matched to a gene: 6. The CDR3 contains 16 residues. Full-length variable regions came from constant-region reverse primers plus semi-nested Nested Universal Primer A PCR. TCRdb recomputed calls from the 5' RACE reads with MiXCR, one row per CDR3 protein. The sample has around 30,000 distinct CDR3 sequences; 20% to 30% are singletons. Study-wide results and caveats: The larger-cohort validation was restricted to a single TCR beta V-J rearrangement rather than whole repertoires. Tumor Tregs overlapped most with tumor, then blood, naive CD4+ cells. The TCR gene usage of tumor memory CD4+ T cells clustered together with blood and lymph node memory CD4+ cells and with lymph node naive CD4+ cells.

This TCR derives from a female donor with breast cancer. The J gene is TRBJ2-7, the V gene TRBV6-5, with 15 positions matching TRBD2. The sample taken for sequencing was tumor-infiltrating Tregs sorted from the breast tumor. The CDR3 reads CASSLGTSGRSYEQYF. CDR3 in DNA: TGTGCCAGCAGCTTAGGGACTAGCGGGAGGAGCTACGAGCAGTACTTC.